This TCR beta chain was recovered during a study of blood T cell repertoires in COVID-19. The CDR3 totals 16 residues. Germline trimming cut 0 bases from V and 6 bases from J; bases unmatched to any gene: 12. Germline V CDR1 and CDR2: GTSNPN, SVGIG (reference sequence). This clone was counted once. Methods used by the authors: Reference gene primer amplification gave nucleated cell count estimates. Using immunoSEQ multiplex PCR, the repertoire was profiled, and TCRdb retains in-frame clones only, with some absent. The V and J calls and clone size are taken from that table; D and trimming were inferred from the DNA. The sample yields fewer than 250,000 clones, 65% to 85% seen once. The cohort comprised adults aged about 18 to 100 years residing in around 25 US areas. Cohorts were determined from participant-reported clinical history.

The sequence derives from a woman aged 30 to 39 who had been exposed to COVID-19. The chain has TRBV30 and TRBJ1-2, with TRBD1 identical over 8 bases. Sequencing was performed on PBMCs or T cells enriched from blood (not recorded which). Written as DNA, the CDR3 is TGTGCCTGGAGTGTATTCCCCGTCCAGGGGGCGCATGGCTACACCTTC. Translating it yields CAWSVFPVQGAHGYTF.